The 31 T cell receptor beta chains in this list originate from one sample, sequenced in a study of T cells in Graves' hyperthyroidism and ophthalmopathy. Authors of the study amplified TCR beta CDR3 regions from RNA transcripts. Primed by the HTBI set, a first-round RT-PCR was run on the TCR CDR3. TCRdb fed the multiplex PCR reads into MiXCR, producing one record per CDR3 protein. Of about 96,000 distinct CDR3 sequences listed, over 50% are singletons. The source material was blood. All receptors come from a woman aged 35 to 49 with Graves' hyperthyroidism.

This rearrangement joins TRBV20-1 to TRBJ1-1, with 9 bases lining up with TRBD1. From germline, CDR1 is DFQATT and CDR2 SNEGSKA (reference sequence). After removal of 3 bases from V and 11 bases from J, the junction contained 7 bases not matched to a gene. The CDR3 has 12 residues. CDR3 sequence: CSASFGDRVAFF. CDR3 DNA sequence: TGCAGTGCTAGTTTTGGGGACAGGGTGGCTTTCTTT.

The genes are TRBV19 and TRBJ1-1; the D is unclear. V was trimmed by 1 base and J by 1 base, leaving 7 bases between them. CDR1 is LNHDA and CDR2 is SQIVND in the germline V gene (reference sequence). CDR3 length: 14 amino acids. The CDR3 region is CASSIGTTNTEAFF. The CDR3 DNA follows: TGTGCCAGTAGTATAGGGACGACGAACACTGAAGCTTTCTTT. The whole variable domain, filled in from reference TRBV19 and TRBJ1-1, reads DGGITQSPKYLFRKEGQNVTLSCEQNLNHDAMYWYRQDPGQGLRLIYYSQIVNDFQKGDIAEGYSVSREKKESFPLTVTSAQKNPTAFYLCASSIGTTNTEAFFGQGTRLTVV.

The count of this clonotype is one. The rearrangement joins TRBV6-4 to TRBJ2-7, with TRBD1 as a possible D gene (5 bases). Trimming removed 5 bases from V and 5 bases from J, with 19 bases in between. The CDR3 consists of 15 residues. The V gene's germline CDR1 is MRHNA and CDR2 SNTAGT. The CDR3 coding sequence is TGTGCCAGCAGTTATCTCCATGGGGCGAGGCACGAGCAGTACTTC. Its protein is CASSYLHGARHEQYF.

The CDR3 DNA reads as TGTGCCAGCAGTGGTGGCAGGGCTTCTGAGCAGTTCTTC. Translating gives CASSGGRASEQFF. This chain connects TRBV2 to TRBJ2-1; perhaps TRBD1 as D (5 bases). Germline lookup yields CDR1 SNHLY and CDR2 FYNNEI. V was clipped by 4 bases and J by 9 bases, with 13 bases between them. The CDR3 is 13 residues long.

The CDR3 spells CSAPGAGGSTYEQYF. The CDR3 DNA reads as TGCAGCGCACCCGGAGCGGGAGGGTCCACCTACGAGCAGTACTTC. The chain combines TRBV29-1 with TRBJ2-7; TRBD2 agrees at 10 bases. From germline, CDR1 is SQVTM and CDR2 ANQGSEA. The CDR3 contains 15 residues. V trimming: 7 bases; J trimming: 2 bases; junction bases outside the gene matches: 11.

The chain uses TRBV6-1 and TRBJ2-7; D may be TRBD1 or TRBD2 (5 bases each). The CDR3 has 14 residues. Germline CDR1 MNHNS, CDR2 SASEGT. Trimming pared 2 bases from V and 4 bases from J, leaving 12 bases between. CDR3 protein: CASSEFSGAYEQYF. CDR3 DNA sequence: TGTGCCAGCAGTGAATTTTCCGGGGCTTACGAGCAGTACTTC.

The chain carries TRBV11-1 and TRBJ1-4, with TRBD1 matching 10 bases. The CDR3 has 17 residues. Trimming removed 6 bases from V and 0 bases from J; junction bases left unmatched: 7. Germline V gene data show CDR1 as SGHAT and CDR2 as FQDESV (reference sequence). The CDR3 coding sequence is TGTGCCAGCAGTTCGGACAGGGGGTGCGCAACTAATGAAAAACTGTTTTTT. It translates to CASSSDRGCATNEKLFF.

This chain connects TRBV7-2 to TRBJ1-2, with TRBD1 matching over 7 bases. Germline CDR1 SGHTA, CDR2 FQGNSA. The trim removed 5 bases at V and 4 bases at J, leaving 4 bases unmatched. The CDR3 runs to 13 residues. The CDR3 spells CASSPGGGYGYTF. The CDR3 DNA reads TGTGCCAGCAGCCCAGGGGGAGGCTATGGCTACACCTTC.

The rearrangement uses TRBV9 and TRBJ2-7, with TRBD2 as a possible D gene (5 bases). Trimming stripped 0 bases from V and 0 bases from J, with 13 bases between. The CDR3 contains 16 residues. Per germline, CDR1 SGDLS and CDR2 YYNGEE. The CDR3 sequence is CASSVGEGSSSYEQYF. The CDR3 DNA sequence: TGTGCCAGCAGCGTAGGAGAGGGCTCCAGCTCCTACGAGCAGTACTTC.

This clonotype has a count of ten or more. CDR3: CSIGTDYGYTF. CDR3 in DNA: TGCAGCATTGGGACAGACTATGGCTACACCTTC. V and J are TRBV20-1 and TRBJ1-2, with 7 bases identical to TRBD1. The CDR3 runs to 11 residues. The germline gives CDR1 DFQATT, CDR2 SNEGSKA (reference sequence).

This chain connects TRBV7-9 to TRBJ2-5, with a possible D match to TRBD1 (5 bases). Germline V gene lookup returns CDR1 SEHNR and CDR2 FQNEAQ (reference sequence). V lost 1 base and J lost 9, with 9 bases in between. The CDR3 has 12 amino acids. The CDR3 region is CASSLGGESQYF. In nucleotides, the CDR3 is TGTGCCAGCAGCTTAGGGGGCGAGTCCCAGTACTTC.

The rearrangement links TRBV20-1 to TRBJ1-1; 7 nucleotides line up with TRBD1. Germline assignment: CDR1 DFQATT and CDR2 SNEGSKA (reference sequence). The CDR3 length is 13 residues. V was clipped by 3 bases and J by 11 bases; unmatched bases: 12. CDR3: CSARVGGRGWAFF. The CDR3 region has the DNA TGCAGTGCTAGGGTAGGGGGCAGGGGTTGGGCTTTCTTT.

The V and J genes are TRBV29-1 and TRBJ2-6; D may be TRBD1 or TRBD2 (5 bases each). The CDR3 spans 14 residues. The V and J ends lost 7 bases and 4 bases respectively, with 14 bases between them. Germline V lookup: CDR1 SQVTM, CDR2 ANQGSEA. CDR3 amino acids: CSAKTGTGANVLTF. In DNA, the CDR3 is TGCAGCGCCAAAACGGGGACGGGGGCCAACGTCCTGACTTTC.

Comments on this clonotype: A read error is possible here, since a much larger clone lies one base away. CDR3 coding DNA: TGCGCCAGCGGACGTTATACCGTGGGGACCCAGTACTTC. It translates to CASGRYTVGTQYF. The V call is TRBV5-1, the J call TRBJ2-5; no reliable D call. CDR3 length: 13 amino acids. The V gene's germline CDR1 is SGHRS and CDR2 YFSETQ. The V end was cut by 7 bases, the J end by 7 bases, with 17 bases between.

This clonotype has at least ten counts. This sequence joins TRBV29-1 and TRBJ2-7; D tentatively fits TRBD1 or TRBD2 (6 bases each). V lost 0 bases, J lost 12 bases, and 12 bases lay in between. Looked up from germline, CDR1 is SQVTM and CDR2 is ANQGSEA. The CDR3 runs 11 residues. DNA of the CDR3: TGCAGCGTTGAAGATCAGGGGAGGAGGTACTTC. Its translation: CSVEDQGRRYF.

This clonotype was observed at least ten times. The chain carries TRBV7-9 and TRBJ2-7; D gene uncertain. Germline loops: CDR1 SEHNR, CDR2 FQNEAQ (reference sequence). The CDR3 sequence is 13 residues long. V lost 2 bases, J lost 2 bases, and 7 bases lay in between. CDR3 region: CASSLTATYEQYF. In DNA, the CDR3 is TGTGCCAGCAGCTTAACAGCAACCTACGAGCAGTACTTC. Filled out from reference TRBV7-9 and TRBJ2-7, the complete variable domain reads DTGVSQNPRHKITKRGQNVTFRCDPISEHNRLYWYRQTLGQGPEFLTYFQNEAQLEKSRLLSDRFSAERPKGSFSTLEIQRTEQGDSAMYLCASSLTATYEQYFGPGTRLTVT.

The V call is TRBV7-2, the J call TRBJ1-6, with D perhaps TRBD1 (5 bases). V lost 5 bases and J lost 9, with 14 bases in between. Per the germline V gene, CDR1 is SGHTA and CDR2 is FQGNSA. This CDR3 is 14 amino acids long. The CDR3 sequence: CASSRAGTGSPLHF. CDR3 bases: TGTGCCAGCAGCCGGGCGGGGACGGGTTCACCCCTCCACTTT.

CDR3 coding DNA: TGCAGCGTTGGGACAGGGAATGAAAAACTGTTTTTT. The encoded protein is CSVGTGNEKLFF. The chain recombines TRBV29-1 with TRBJ1-4, with 8 bases matching TRBD1. The CDR3 consists of 12 residues. CDR1 is SQVTM and CDR2 is ANQGSEA in the germline V gene. The junction had 0 bases not matched to a gene; V was cut back by 4 bases and J by 5 bases.

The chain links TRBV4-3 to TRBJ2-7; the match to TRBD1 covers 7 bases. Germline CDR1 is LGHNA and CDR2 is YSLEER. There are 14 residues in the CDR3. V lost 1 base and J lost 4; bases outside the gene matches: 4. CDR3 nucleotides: TGCGCCAGCAGCCAAGGCCGACAGGGATACGAGCAGTACTTC. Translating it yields CASSQGRQGYEQYF.

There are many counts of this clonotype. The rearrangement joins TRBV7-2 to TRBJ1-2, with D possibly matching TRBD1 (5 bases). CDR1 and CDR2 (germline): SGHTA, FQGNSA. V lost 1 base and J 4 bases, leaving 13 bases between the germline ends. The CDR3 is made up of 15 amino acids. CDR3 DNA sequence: TGTGCCAGCAGCTTAGATCGTGGGGGAGCCTATGGCTACACCTTC. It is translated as CASSLDRGGAYGYTF.

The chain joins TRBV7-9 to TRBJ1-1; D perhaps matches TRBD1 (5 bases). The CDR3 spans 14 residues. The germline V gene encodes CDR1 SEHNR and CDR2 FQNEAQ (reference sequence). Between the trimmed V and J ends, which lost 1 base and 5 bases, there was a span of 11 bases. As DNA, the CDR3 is TGTGCCAGCAGCTTAGTCAGGGAGGGAACTGAAGCTTTCTTT. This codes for CASSLVREGTEAFF.

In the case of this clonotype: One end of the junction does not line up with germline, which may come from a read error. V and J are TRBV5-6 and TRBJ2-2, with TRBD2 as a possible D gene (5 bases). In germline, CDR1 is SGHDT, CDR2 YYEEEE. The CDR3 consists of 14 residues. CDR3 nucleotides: TGTACCAGCAGCCGCGGTGAATACACCGGGGAGCTGCTTTTT. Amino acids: CTSSRGEYTGELLF.

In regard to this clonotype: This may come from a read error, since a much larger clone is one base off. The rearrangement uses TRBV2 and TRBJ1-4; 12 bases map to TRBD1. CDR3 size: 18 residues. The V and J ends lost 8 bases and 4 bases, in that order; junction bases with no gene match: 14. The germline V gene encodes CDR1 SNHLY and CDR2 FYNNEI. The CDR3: CASSPRDRGRKGNEKLFF. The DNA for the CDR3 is TGTGCCAGCTCACCCCGGGACAGGGGGCGGAAGGGTAATGAAAAACTGTTTTTT.

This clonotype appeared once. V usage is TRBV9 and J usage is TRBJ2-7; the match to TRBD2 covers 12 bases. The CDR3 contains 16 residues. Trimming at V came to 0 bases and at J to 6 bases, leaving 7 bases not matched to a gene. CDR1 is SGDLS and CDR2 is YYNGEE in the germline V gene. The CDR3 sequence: CASSVAPTSGSSEQYF. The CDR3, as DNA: TGTGCCAGCAGCGTAGCTCCGACTAGCGGGAGTTCCGAGCAGTACTTC.

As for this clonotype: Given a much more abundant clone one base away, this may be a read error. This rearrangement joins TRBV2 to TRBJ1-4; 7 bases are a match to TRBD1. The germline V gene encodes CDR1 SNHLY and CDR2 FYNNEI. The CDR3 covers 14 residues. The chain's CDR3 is CTSSLDRAGEKLFF. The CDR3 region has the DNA TGTACCAGCAGCCTAGACAGGGCAGGGGAAAAACTGTTTTTT.

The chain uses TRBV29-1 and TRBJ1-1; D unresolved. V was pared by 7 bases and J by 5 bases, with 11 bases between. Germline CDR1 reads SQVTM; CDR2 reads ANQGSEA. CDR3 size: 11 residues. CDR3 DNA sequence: TGCAGCGCGAGCGGGGTGACTGAAGCTTTCTTT. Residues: CSASGVTEAFF.

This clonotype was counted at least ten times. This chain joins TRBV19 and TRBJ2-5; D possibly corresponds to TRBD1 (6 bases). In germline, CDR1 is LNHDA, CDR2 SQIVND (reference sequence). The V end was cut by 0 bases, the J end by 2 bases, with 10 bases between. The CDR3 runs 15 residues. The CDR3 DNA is TGTGCCAGTAGTATAGATCCAGGGGCTCAAGAGACCCAGTACTTC. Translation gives CASSIDPGAQETQYF.

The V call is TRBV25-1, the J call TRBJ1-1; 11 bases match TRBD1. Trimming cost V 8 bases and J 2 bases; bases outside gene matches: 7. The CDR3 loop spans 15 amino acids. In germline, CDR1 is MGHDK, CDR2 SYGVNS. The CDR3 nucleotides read TGTGCCAGCGGATGGACAGGGGGCCTTAACACTGAAGCTTTCTTT. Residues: CASGWTGGLNTEAFF.

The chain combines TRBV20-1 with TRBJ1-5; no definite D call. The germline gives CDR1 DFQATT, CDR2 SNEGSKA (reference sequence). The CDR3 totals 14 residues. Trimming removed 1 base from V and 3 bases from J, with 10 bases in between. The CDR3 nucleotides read TGCAGTGCTAGAGGTCAAGGGCCCAATCAGCCCCAGCATTTT. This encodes CSARGQGPNQPQHF.

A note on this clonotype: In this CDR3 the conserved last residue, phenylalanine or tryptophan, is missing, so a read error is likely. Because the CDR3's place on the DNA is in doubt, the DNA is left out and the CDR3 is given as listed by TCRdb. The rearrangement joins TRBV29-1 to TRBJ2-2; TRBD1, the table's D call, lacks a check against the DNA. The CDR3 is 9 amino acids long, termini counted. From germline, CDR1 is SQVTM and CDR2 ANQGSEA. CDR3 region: CSVEGGDRG.

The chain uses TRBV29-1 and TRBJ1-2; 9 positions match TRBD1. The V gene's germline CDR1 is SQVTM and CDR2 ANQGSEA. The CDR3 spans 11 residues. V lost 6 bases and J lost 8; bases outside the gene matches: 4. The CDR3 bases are TGCAGCGTAGGAACAGGGGGCGGCTACACCTTC. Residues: CSVGTGGGYTF.